This T cell receptor beta chain was sequenced for a study of blood T cell repertoires in COVID-19. Study background: Both acute and convalescent COVID-19 samples were obtained from the United States, Italy and Spain. The analysed material was cDNA or gDNA that came from T cells, B-cell-depleted T cells, or PBMCs.

The trim removed 1 base at V and 5 bases at J, leaving 9 bases unmatched. This CDR3 spans 16 amino acids. Germline V gene lookup returns CDR1 SGDLS and CDR2 YYNGEE. In the original analysis: Quantification of nucleated cells was approximated via reference gene primer amplification. Using immunoSEQ multiplex PCR, the repertoire was profiled, and TCRdb retains in-frame clones only, with some absent. The V and J calls and the clone size are those of that table, but D and trimming were determined from the DNA. The profile shows over 200,000 clones, around 86% of them singletons. The sequence was obtained from a human donor in a cohort sampled during active COVID-19. Sequenced input: peripheral blood. V usage is TRBV9 and J usage is TRBJ2-5; 9 bases line up with TRBD1. The CDR3 here is CASSVQIQGARETQYF. The CDR3 DNA is TGTGCCAGCAGCGTACAAATACAGGGGGCTAGGGAGACCCAGTACTTC.